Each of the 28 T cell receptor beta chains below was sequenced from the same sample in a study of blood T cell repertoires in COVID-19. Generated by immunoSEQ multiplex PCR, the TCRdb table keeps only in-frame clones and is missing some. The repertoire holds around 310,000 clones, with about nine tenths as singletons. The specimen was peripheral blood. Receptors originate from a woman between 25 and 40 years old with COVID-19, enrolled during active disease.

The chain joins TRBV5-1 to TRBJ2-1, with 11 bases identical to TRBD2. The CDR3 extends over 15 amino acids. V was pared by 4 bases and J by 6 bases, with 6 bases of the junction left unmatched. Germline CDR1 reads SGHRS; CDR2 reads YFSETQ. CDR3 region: CASSDGTSGFNEQFF. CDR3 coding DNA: TGCGCCAGCAGCGACGGGACTAGCGGCTTCAATGAGCAGTTCTTC.

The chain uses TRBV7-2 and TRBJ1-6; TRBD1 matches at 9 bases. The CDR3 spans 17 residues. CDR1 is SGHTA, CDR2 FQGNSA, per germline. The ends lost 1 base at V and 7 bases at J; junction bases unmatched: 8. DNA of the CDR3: TGTGCCAGCAGCTTAGAAACAGGGGGCCGCCTCAATTCACCCCTCCACTTT. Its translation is CASSLETGGRLNSPLHF.

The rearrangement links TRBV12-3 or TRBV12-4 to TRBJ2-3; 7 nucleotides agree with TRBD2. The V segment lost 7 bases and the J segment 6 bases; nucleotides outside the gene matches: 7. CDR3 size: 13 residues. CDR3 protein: CASTPGGGDTQYF. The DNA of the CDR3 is TGTGCCAGCACCCCGGGGGGTGGGGATACGCAGTATTTT.

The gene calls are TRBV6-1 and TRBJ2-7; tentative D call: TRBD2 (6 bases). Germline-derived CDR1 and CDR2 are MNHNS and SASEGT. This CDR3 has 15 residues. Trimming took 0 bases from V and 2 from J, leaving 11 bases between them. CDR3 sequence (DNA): TGTGCCAGCAGTGAAGCCGGGACTGATGCCTACGAGCAGTACTTC. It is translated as CASSEAGTDAYEQYF.

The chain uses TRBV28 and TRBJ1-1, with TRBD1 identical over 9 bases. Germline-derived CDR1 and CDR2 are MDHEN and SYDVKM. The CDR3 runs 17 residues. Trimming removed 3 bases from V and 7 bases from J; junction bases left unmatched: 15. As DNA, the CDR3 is TGTGCCAGCAGTTTGTCGGACAGGGGAGGGTATAGGGGTGAAGCTTTCTTT. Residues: CASSLSDRGGYRGEAFF.

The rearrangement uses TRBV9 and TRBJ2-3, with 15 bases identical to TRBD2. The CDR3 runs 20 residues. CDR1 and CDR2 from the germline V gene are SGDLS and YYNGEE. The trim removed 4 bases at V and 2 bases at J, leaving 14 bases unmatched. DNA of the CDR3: TGTGCCAGCAGCCCCCCGGGACTAGCGGGAGGCGTCTCTTTCACAGATACGCAGTATTTT. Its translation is CASSPPGLAGGVSFTDTQYF.

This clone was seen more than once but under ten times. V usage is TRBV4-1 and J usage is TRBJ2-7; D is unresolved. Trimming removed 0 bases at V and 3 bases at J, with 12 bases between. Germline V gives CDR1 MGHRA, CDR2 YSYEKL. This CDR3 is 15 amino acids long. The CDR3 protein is CASSQERNGDYEQYF. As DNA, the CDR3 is TGCGCCAGCAGCCAAGAGCGGAATGGTGACTACGAGCAGTACTTC.

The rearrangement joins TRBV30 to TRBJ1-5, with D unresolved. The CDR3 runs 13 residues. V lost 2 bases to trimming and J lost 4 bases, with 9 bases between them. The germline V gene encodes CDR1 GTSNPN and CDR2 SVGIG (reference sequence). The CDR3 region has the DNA TGTGCCTGGAGTCTGGGAGTTAATCAGCCCCAGCATTTT. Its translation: CAWSLGVNQPQHF.

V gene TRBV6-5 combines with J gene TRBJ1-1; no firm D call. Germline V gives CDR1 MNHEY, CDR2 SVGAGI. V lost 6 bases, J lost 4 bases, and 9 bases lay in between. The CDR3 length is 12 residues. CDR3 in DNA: TGTGCCAGCAGCCATACAGTCACTGAAGCTTTCTTT. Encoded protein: CASSHTVTEAFF.

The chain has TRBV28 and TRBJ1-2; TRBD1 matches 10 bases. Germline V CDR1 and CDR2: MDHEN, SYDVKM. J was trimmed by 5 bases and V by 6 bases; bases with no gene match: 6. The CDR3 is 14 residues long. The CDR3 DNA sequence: TGTGCCAGCAGCCCCGGGACAGGGGTGTATGGCTACACCTTC. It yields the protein CASSPGTGVYGYTF.

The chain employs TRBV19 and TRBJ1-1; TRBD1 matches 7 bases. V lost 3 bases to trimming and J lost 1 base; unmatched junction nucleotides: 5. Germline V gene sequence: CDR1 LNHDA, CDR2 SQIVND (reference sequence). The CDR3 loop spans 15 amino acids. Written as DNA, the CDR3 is TGTGCCAGTAGTATCTCGGGACAGCAGAACACTGAAGCTTTCTTT. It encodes CASSISGQQNTEAFF.

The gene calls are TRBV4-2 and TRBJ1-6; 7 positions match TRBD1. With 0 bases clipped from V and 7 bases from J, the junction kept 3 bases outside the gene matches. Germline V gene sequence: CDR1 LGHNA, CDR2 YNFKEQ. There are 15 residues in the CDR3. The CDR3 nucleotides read TGTGCCAGCAGCCAAGATGGGGACAGCAATTCACCCCTCCACTTT. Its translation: CASSQDGDSNSPLHF.

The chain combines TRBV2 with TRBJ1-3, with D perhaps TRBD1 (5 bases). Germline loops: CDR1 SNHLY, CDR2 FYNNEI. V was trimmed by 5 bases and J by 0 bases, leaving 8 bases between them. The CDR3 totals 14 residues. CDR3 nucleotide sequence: TGTGCCAGCAGTACAGGTTTCTCTGGAAACACCATATATTTT. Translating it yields CASSTGFSGNTIYF.

For the CDR3, the DNA is TGTGCCAGCAGTTACGGAGGGACCACCGGGGAGCTGTTTTTT. This gives the protein CASSYGGTTGELFF. V gene TRBV28 combines with J gene TRBJ2-2; the D gene is possibly TRBD2 (6 bases). Deletions cut 4 bases from V and 4 bases from J, with 10 bases between. The germline gives CDR1 MDHEN, CDR2 SYDVKM. The CDR3 sequence is 14 residues long.

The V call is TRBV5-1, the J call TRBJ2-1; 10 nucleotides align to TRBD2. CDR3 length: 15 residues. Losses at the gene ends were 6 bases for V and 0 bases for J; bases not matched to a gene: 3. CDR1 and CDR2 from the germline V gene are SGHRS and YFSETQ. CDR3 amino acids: CASTTSGNSYNEQFF. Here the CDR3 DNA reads TGCGCCAGCACTACTAGCGGGAACTCCTACAATGAGCAGTTCTTC.

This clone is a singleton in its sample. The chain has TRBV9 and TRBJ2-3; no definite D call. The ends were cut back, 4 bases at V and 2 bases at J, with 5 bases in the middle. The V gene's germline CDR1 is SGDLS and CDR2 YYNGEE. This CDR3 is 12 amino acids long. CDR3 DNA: TGTGCCAGCAGCTTCAACACAGATACGCAGTATTTT. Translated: CASSFNTDTQYF.

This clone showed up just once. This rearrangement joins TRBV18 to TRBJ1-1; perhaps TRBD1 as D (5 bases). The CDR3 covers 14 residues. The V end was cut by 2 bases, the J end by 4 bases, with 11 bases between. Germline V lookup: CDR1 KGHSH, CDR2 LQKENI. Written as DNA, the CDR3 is TGTGCCAGCTCACCAGGGGGGGGGTCCACTGAAGCTTTCTTT. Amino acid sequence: CASSPGGGSTEAFF. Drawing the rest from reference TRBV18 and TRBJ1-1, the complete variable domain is NAGVMQNPRHLVRRRGQEARLRCSPMKGHSHVYWYRQLPEEGLKFMVYLQKENIIDESGMPKERFSAEFPKEGPSILRIQQVVRGDSAAYFCASSPGGGSTEAFFGQGTRLTVV.

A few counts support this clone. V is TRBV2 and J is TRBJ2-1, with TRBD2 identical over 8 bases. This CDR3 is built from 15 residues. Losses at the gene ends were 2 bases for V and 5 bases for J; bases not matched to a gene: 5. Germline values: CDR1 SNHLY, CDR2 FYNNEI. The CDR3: CASSELLAENNEQFF. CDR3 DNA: TGTGCCAGCAGTGAACTACTAGCGGAAAACAATGAGCAGTTCTTC.

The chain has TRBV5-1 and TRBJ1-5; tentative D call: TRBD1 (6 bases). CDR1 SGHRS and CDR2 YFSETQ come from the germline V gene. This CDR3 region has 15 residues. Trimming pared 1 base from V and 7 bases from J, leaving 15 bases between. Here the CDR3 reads CASSLNGGMGQPQHF. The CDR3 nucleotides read TGCGCCAGCAGCTTGAATGGGGGCATGGGGCAGCCCCAGCATTTT.

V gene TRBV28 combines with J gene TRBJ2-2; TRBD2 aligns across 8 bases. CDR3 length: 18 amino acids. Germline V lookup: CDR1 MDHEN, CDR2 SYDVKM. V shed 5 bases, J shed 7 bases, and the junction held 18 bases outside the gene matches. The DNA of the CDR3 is TGTGCCAGCAGTCCTCCCAGCGGGGGCGCTGGAAATATCGGGGAGCTGTTTTTT. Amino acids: CASSPPSGGAGNIGELFF.

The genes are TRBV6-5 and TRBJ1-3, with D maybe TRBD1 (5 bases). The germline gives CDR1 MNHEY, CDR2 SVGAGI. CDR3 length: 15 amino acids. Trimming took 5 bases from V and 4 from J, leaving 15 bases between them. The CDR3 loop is CASSRRGGAGNTIYF. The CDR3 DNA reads TGTGCCAGCAGTCGCCGGGGGGGAGCAGGAAACACCATATATTTT.

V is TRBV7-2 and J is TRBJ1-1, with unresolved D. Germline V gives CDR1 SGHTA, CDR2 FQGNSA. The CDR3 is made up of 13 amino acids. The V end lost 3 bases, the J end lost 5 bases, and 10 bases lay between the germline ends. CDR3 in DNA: TGTGCCAGCAGCTTTGGGAGATGGACTGAAGCTTTCTTT. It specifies CASSFGRWTEAFF.

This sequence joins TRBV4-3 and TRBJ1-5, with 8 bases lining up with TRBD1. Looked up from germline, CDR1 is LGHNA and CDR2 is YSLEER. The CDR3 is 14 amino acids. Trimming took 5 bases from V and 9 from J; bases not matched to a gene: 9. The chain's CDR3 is CASSNDRGGRPQHF. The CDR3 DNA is TGCGCCAGCAGCAATGACAGGGGCGGAAGGCCCCAGCATTTT.

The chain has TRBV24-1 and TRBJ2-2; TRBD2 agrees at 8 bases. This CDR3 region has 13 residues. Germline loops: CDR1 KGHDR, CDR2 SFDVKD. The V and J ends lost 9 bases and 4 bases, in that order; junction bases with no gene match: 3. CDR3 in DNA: TGTGCCACCGGGACTAGGGGCACCGGGGAGCTGTTTTTT. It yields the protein CATGTRGTGELFF.

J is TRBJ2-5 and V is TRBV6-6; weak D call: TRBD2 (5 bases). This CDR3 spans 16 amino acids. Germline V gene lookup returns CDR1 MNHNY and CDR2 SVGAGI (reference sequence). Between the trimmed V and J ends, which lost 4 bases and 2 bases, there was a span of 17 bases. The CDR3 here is CASSLLWSGLQETQYF. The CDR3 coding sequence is TGTGCCAGCAGTTTACTCTGGTCGGGATTACAAGAGACCCAGTACTTC.

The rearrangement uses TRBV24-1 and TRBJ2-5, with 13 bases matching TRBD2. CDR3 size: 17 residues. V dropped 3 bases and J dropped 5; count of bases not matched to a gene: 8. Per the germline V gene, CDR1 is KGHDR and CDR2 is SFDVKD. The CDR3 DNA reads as TGTGCCACCAGTGATGCAGGACTAGCGGGAGTTGTTGAGACCCAGTACTTC. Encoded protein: CATSDAGLAGVVETQYF.

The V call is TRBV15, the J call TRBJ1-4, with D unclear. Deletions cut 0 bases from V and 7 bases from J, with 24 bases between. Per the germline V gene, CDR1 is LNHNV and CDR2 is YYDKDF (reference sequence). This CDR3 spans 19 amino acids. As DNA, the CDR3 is TGTGCCACCAGCAGAGACGGGAAGGGCAGGTCTCCAGTAGGTGAAAAACTGTTTTTT. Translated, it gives CATSRDGKGRSPVGEKLFF.

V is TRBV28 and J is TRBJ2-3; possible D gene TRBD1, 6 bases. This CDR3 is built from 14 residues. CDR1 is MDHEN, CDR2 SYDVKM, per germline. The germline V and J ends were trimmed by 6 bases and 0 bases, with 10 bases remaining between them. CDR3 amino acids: CASRGTLSTDTQYF. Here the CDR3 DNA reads TGTGCCAGCAGGGGGACACTAAGCACAGATACGCAGTATTTT.